A selection of T cell receptor beta chains follows, all from one sample in a study of blood T cells in healthy people across ages. MiXCR, applied by TCRdb to the 5' RACE reads, yields one record per CDR3 protein. This table holds about 780,000 distinct CDR3 sequences, about 45% found once. Sequences were obtained from blood. These receptors all stem from a man of 80 years or more in good health. The CDR3 runs from the conserved cysteine through the conserved F or W. A D gene is named only where the DNA matches it firmly. Clone size appears in some rows only: once, few, many, or a class for an expanded clone.

>TRBV10-3|TRBD1|TRBJ2-7|.
CAISEPMAGGYEQYF
TGTGCCATCAGTGAGCCGATGGCAGGGGGCTACGAGCAGTACTTC
>TRBV20-1|.|TRBJ2-7|.
CSATFPGTQNNEQYF
TGCAGTGCAACTTTTCCCGGGACTCAGAACAATGAGCAGTACTTC
>TRBV29-1|.|TRBJ1-1|.
CSVEHGTPNTEAFF
TGCAGCGTTGAACACGGGACGCCAAACACTGAAGCTTTCTTT
>TRBV9|.|TRBJ2-6|few
CASSVVPSASSGANVLTF
TGTGCCAGCAGCGTAGTTCCTAGCGCGAGCTCTGGGGCCAACGTCCTGACTTTC
>TRBV6-2/TRBV6-3|.|TRBJ2-1|.
CASSGHRGGTTGSYNEQFF
TGTGCCAGCAGCGGCCATAGGGGGGGTACTACCGGCTCCTACAATGAGCAGTTCTTC
>TRBV29-1|.|TRBJ2-7|.
CSVTGPYEQYF
TGCAGCGTAACAGGCCCCTACGAGCAGTACTTC
>TRBV12-3/TRBV12-4|TRBD1|TRBJ2-5|many
CASSLDPTGTLEKTQYF
TGTGCCAGCAGTTTAGATCCGACAGGGACCCTAGAAAAGACCCAGTACTTC
>TRBV4-2|TRBD2|TRBJ2-5|.
CASSRRLAGGIETQYF
TGTGCCAGCAGCCGTAGGCTAGCGGGAGGTATAGAGACCCAGTACTTC
>TRBV6-2/TRBV6-3|.|TRBJ2-7|.
CASSYSGSRNEQYF
TGTGCCAGCAGTTACTCAGGGTCTCGCAATGAGCAGTACTTC
>TRBV7-2|.|TRBJ2-7|.
CASTTRAGGDYNEQYF
TGTGCCAGCACCACTCGAGCGGGTGGAGATTACAATGAGCAGTACTTC
>TRBV20-1|TRBD2|TRBJ2-1|.
CSAILAGWVNEQFF
TGCAGTGCTATCCTAGCGGGGTGGGTCAATGAGCAGTTCTTC
>TRBV25-1|.|TRBJ2-4|few
CASSPRWGRENIQYF
TGTGCCAGCAGCCCCCGTTGGGGGCGTGAAAACATTCAGTACTTC
>TRBV20-1|TRBD2|TRBJ2-3|.
CSATGGRTTDTQYF
TGCAGTGCTACGGGCGGGAGGACCACAGATACGCAGTATTTT
>TRBV7-2|TRBD2|TRBJ2-7|.
CASSSGGPEQYF
TGTGCCAGCAGCTCGGGAGGGCCCGAGCAGTACTTC
>TRBV20-1|TRBD1|TRBJ1-4|few
CSARPKVTGNEKLFF
TGCAGTGCTAGGCCCAAGGTGACAGGGAATGAAAAACTGTTTTTT
>TRBV4-1|.|TRBJ2-2|.
CASSQSHTATGELFF
TGCGCCAGCAGCCAAAGCCATACGGCCACCGGGGAGCTGTTTTTT